The clone carrying this T cell receptor beta chain was counted ten times or more. The sample originates from a study of blood T cell repertoires in COVID-19. The CDR3 is 14 amino acids. V gave up 0 bases and J gave up 8 bases, with 13 bases separating them. Germline assignment: CDR1 LGHDT and CDR2 YNNKEL (reference sequence). In the authors' workflow: Estimation of nucleated cell counts relied on the amplification of reference gene primers. Measured with immunoSEQ multiplex PCR; TCRdb has only the in-frame clones, and not every one. V, J and clone size were drawn from that table, and D and trimming were deduced from the DNA. The table lists some 54,000 clones, around 81% of them singletons.

The sample taken for sequencing was peripheral blood. This sequence was found in a woman older than 75 with COVID-19, enrolled during active disease. The V call is TRBV3-1 (or the pseudogene TRBV3-2), the J call TRBJ1-1; D ambiguous. CDR3 protein: CASSQEADLREAFF. CDR3 in DNA: TGTGCCAGCAGCCAAGAAGCGGATTTGAGAGAAGCTTTCTTT.